This TCR beta chain was recovered during a study of identical twins. Findings and limits, study-wide: Twin pairs' shared out-of-frame alpha sequences were enriched in low generation probability.

A note on this clonotype: No antigen is known for it.

TCRdb fed the 5' RACE reads into MiXCR, producing one record per CDR3 protein. The sample holds some 790,000 distinct CDR3 sequences, around a sixth seen once. From germline, CDR1 is SGHRS and CDR2 YFSETQ. The CDR3 length is 16 residues. The trim removed 0 bases at V and 0 bases at J, leaving 4 bases unmatched. This sample also belongs to another study, concerning T cells expressing NK-cell markers. This second report adds: The TCR beta repertoires originated in sorted CD3+CD56+NKG2C+, CD3+CD56+NKG2C- and CD3+CD56-NKG2C+ T cells. With an anti-gamma-delta TCR antibody, sorting in several experiments was kept to alpha-beta TCR T cells. Evidence did not settle whether expanded NKG2C+ T cell clones targeted HCMV.

Specimen: PBMCs. The sequence came from a woman in her late teens or twenties in good health. The chain is built from TRBV5-1 and TRBJ2-7, with 9 bases fitting TRBD2. The CDR3 DNA reads as TGCGCCAGCAGCTTGGTCGCAGCGGGAGGCTCCTACGAGCAGTACTTC. Its translation: CASSLVAAGGSYEQYF.